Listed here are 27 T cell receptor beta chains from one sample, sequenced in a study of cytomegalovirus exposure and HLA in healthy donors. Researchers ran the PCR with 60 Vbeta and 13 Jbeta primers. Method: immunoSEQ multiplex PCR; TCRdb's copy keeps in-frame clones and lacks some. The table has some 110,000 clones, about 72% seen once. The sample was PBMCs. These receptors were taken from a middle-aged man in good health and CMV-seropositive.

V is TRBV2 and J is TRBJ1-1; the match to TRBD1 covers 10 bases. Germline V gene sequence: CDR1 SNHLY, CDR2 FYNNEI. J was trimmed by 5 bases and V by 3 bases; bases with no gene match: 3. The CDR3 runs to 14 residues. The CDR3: CASSETGGRTEAFF. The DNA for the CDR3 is TGTGCCAGCAGTGAGACAGGGGGCAGAACTGAAGCTTTCTTT. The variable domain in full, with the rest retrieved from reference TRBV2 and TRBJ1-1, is EPEVTQTPSHQVTQMGQEVILRCVPISNHLYFYWYRQILGQKVEFLVSFYNNEISEKSEIFDDQFSVERPDGSNFTLKIRSTKLEDSAMYFCASSETGGRTEAFFGQGTRLTVV.

The CDR3 DNA sequence: TGTGCCAGTAGTATGTTTTCGCCGGAGACAGGTGGGGTGCTAGGCAATCAGCCCCAGCATTTT. This sequence encodes CASSMFSPETGGVLGNQPQHF. This chain connects TRBV19 to TRBJ1-5; a weak D match, TRBD1 (6 bases). This CDR3 is 21 amino acids long. Germline CDR1 and CDR2: LNHDA and SQIVND (reference sequence). The V gene lost 3 bases and the J gene lost 2 bases, with 29 bases spanning the gap.

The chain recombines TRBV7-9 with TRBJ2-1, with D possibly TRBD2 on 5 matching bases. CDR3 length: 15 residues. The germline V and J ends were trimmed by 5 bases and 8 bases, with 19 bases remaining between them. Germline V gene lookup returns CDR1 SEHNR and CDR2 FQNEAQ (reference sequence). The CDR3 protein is CASSPFRLAGDEQFF. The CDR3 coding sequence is TGTGCCAGCAGCCCTTTTCGGCTAGCTGGGGATGAGCAGTTCTTC.

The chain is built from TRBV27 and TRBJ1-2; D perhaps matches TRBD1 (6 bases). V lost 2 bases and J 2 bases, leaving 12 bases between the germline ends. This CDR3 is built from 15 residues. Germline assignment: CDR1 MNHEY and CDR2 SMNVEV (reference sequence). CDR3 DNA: TGTGCCAGCAGTTTAATTTTCGGGACAAACTATGGCTACACCTTC. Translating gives CASSLIFGTNYGYTF.

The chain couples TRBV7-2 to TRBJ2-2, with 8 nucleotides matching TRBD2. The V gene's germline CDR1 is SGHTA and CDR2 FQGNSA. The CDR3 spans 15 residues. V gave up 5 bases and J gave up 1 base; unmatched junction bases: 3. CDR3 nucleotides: TGTGCCAGCAGCCCTCGGGGGGGGAACACCGGGGAGCTGTTTTTT. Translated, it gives CASSPRGGNTGELFF.

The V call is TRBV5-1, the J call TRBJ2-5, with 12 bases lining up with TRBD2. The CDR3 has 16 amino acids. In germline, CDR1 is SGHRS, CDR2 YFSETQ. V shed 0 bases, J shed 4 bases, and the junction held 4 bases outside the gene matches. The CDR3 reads CASSLASSGGGETQYF. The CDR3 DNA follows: TGCGCCAGCAGCTTGGCGTCTAGCGGGGGGGGAGAGACCCAGTACTTC.

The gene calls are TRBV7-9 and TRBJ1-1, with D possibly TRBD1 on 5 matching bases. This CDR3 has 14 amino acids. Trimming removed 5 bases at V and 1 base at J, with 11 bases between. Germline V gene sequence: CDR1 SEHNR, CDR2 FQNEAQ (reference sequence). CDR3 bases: TGTGCCAGCAGCGCAGGGAGGGCGAACACTGAAGCTTTCTTT. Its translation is CASSAGRANTEAFF.

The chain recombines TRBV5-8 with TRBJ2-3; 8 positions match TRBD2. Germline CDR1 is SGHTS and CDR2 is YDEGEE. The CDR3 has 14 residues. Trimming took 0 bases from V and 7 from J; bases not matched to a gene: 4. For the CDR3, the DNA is TGTGCCAGCAGCTTGGCGGGAGGGTCTTATACGCAGTATTTT. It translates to CASSLAGGSYTQYF.

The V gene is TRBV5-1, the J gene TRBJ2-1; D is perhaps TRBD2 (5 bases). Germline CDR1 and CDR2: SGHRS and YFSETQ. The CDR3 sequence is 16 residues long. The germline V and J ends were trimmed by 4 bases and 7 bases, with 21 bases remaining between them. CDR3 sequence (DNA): TGCGCCAGCAGCCCCCCCAAGGGAGCACTGGCTAATGAGCAGTTCTTC. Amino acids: CASSPPKGALANEQFF.

The CDR3 spells CASSLTGTGANVLTF. CDR3 in DNA: TGTGCCAGCAGCTTAACAGGGACTGGGGCCAACGTCCTGACTTTC. The V and J genes are TRBV5-6 and TRBJ2-6, with D tentatively TRBD1 (6 bases). The CDR3 runs to 15 residues. The ends were cut back, 2 bases at V and 2 bases at J, with 8 bases in the middle. The V gene's germline CDR1 is SGHDT and CDR2 YYEEEE.

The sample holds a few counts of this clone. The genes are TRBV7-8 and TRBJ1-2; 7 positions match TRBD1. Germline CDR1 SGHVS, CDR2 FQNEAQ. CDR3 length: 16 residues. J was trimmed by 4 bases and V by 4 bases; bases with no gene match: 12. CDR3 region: CASSSQTGTAFYGYTF. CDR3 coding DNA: TGTGCCAGCAGCTCTCAGACCGGGACAGCCTTCTATGGCTACACCTTC.

CDR3 sequence reads: CASSLVAGSREQFF. CDR3 coding DNA: TGCGCCAGCAGCTTGGTAGCAGGGTCCCGTGAGCAGTTCTTC. The J gene is TRBJ2-1, the V gene TRBV5-1; tentative D call: TRBD1 (5 bases). The CDR3 contains 14 residues. V was trimmed by 0 bases and J by 9 bases, leaving 13 bases between them. Germline CDR1 reads SGHRS; CDR2 reads YFSETQ.

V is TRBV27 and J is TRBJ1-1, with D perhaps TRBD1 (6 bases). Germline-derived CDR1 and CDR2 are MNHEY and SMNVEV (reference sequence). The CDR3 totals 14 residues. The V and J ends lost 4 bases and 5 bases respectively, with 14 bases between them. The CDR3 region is CASSSTGKGTEAFF. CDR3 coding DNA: TGTGCCAGCAGTTCAACAGGGAAGGGGACTGAAGCTTTCTTT.

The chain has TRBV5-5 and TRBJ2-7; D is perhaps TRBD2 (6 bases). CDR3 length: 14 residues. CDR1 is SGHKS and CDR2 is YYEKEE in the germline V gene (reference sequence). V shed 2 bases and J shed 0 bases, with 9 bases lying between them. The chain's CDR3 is CASSFRLGSYEQYF. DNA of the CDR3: TGTGCCAGCAGCTTCCGACTAGGCTCCTACGAGCAGTACTTC.

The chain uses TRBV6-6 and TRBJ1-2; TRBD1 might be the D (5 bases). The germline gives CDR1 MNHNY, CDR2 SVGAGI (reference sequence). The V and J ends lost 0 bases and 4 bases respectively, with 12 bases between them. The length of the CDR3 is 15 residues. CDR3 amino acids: CASSYSARDSYGYTF. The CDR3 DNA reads TGTGCCAGCAGTTACTCGGCCAGGGATAGCTATGGCTACACCTTC.

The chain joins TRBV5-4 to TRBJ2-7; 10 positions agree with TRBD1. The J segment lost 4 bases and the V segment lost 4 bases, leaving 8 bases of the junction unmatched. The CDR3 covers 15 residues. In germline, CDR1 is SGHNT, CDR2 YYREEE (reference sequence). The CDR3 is CASSPTRDRGYEQYF. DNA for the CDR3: TGTGCCAGCAGCCCGACGAGGGACAGGGGTTACGAGCAGTACTTC. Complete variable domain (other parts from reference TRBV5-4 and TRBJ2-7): ETGVTQSPTHLIKTRGQQVTLRCSSQSGHNTVSWYQQALGQGPQFIFQYYREEENGRGNFPPRFSGLQFPNYSSELNVNALELDDSALYLCASSPTRDRGYEQYFGPGTRLTVT.

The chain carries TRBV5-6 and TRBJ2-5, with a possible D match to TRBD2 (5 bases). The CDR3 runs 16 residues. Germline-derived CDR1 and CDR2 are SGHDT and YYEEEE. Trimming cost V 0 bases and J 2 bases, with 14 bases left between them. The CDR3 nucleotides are TGTGCCAGCAGCTTGGGCCTCGGGGAGCCTCAAGAGACCCAGTACTTC. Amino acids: CASSLGLGEPQETQYF.

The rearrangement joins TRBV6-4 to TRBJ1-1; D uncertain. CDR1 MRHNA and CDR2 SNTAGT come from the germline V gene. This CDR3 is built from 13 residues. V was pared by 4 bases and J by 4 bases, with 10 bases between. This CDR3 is CASSAEEGTEAFF. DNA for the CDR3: TGTGCCAGCAGTGCCGAGGAGGGCACTGAAGCTTTCTTT.

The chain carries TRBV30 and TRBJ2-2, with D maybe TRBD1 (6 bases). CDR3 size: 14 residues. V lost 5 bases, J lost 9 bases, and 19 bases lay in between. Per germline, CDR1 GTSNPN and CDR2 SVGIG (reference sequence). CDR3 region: CAWAKWTEPRELFF. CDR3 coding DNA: TGTGCCTGGGCGAAATGGACAGAACCGAGGGAGCTGTTTTTT.

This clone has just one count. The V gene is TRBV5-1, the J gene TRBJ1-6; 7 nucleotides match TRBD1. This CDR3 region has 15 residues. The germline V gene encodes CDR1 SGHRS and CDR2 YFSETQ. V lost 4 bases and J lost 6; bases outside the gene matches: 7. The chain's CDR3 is CASSPRTGVNSPLHF. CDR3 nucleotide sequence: TGCGCCAGCAGCCCCCGGACAGGCGTTAATTCACCCCTCCACTTT.

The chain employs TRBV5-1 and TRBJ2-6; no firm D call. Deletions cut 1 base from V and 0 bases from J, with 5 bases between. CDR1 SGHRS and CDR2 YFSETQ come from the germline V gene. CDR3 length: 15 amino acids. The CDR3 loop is CASSLRSSGANVLTF. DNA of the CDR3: TGCGCCAGCAGCTTGCGGTCCTCTGGGGCCAACGTCCTGACTTTC.

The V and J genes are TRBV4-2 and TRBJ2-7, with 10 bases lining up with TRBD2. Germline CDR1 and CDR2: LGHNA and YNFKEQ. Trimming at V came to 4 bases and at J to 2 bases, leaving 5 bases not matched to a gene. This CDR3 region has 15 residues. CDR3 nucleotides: TGTGCCAGCAGCCCTGGGACTAGCGAGACCTACGAGCAGTACTTC. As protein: CASSPGTSETYEQYF.

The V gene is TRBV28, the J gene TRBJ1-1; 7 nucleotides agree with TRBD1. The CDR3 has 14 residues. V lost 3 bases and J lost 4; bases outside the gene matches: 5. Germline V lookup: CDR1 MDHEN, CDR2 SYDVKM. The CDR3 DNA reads TGTGCCAGCAGTTTGGGGACAGCAATCACTGAAGCTTTCTTT. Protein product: CASSLGTAITEAFF.

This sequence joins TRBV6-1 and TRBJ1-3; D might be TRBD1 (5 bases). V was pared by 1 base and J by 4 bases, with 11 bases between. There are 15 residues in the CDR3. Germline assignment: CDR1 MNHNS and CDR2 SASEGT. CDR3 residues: CASSEGGKSGNTIYF. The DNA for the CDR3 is TGTGCCAGCAGTGAAGGGGGCAAGTCCGGAAACACCATATATTTT.

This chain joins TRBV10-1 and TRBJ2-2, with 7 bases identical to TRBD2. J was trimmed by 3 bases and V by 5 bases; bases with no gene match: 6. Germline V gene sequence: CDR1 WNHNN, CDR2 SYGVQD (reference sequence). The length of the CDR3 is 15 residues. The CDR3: CASSSGKSDTGELFF. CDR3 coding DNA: TGCGCCAGCAGTAGCGGGAAGTCGGACACCGGGGAGCTGTTTTTT.

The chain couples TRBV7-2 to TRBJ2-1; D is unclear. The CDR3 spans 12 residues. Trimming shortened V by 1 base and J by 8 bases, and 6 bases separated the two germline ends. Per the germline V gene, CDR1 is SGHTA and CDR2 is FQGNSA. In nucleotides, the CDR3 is TGTGCCAGCAGCTTAGTGGCCCATGAGCAGTTCTTC. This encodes CASSLVAHEQFF.

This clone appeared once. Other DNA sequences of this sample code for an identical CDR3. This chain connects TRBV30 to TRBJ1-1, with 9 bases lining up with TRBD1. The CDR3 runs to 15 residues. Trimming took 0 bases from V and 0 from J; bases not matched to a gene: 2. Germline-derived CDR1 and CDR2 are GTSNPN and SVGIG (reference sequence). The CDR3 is CAWSVGTGLNTEAFF. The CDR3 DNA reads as TGTGCCTGGAGTGTGGGGACAGGGTTGAACACTGAAGCTTTCTTT.